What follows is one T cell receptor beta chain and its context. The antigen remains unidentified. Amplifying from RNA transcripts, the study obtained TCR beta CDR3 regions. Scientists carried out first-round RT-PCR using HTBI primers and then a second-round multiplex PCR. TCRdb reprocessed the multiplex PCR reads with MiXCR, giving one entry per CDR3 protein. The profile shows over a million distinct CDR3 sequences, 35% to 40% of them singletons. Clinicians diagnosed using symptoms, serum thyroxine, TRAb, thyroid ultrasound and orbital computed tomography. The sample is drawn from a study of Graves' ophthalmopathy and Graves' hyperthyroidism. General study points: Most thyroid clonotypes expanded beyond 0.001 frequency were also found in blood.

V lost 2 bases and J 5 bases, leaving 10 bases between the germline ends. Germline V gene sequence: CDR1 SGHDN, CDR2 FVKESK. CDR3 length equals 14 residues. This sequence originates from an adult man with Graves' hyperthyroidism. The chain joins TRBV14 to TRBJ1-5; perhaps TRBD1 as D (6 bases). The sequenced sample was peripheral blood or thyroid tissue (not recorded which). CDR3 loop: CASSQTGRHQPQHF. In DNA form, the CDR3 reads TGTGCCAGCAGCCAAACAGGGAGGCATCAGCCCCAGCATTTT. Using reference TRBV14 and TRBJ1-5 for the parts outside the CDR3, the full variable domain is EAGVTQFPSHSVIEKGQTVTLRCDPISGHDNLYWYRRVMGKEIKFLLHFVKESKQDESGMPNNRFLAERTGGTYSTLKVQPAELEDSGVYFCASSQTGRHQPQHFGDGTRLSIL.